This T cell receptor beta chain came from a study of cytomegalovirus exposure and HLA in healthy donors. Study-level background: An analysis done earlier identified around 100 million unique TCR beta sequences from about 179 million T cells.

The PCR used 60 Vbeta and 13 Jbeta primers. TCRdb's table, derived via immunoSEQ multiplex PCR, lists solely in-frame clones and lacks some. The sample has approximately 190,000 clones, 75% to 85% seen once. This clone was counted once. The antigen remains undetermined. The CDR3 consists of 13 residues. The germline V gene has CDR1 MNHNS and CDR2 SASEGT. Between the trimmed V and J ends, which lost 10 bases and 3 bases, there was a span of 13 bases. Points from the study as a whole: There were approximately 150 TCR beta chains listed as cytomegalovirus-associated.

Input material: PBMCs. This sequence was found in a woman aged 18-30 years in good health and CMV-seronegative. The chain recombines TRBV6-1 with TRBJ1-5; D not certain. The CDR3 DNA is TGTGCCACACGCGGGGAAACCAATCAGCCCCAGCATTTT. The encoded protein is CATRGETNQPQHF.